Reported below is one T cell receptor beta chain. Its antigen remains unidentified. Per germline, CDR1 GTSNPN and CDR2 SVGIG (reference sequence). The V and J ends lost 2 bases and 8 bases, in that order; junction bases with no gene match: 5. This CDR3 comprises 13 residues. The record originates from a study of cytomegalovirus exposure and HLA in healthy donors. Study background: Researchers previously reported finding fewer than 120 million unique TCR beta sequences from around 200 million T cells.

Primers for the PCR totalled 60 Vbeta and 13 Jbeta. Generated by immunoSEQ multiplex PCR, the TCRdb table keeps only in-frame clones and is missing some. Of about 90,000 clones in the sample, around 70% were seen once. Notes on the study in general: For most subjects, TCR beta sequences were reported to predict HLA-A and HLA-B alleles with accuracy. Using a false discovery rate of 0.05, a later analysis showed that 16,951 TCR beta sequences were associated with HLA alleles.

This TCR was recovered from a woman in her forties or fifties in good health and CMV-seropositive. The sequencing sample was made of PBMCs. The V gene is TRBV30, the J gene TRBJ1-3, with 8 bases identical to TRBD1. CDR3 sequence (DNA): TGTGCCTGGAGTTTGGACAGGGTAGACACCATATATTTT. Protein: CAWSLDRVDTIYF.